This TCR beta chain originates from a study of metastatic and nonmetastatic thyroid tumors. The overall study: Samples came from malignant and benign thyroid patients, and repertoires were compared across blood and tumor or nodule tissue. Study-wide points: Malignant thyroid tumors reportedly had TCR beta diversity that was significantly higher than in benign nodules, in blood and tumor.

This clone showed up just a few times. The target antigen is unknown. Each patient went into thyroid surgery without having received any treatment. Study processing details: CDR3 differences across clinicopathological groups were used to build a distant-metastasis classifier for papillary thyroid cancer. TCRdb used MiXCR to call clones anew from the PCR reads. The V and J calls reflect TCRdb's pipeline rather than the authors' work. This table has 34,000 or so clones, approximately 40% appearing once. V dropped 10 bases and J dropped 3 bases, with 21 bases sitting between them. The CDR3 is 15 residues long. Germline lookup yields CDR1 MNHEY and CDR2 SMNVEV (reference sequence).

Sequenced input: tumor tissue. The V call is TRBV27, the J call TRBJ1-2; D unclear. The source is a female donor with papillary thyroid cancer or a benign thyroid nodule (not recorded which). Some clones in this sample may be carry-over from other donors' samples. The CDR3 nucleotides are TGTGCCATCGCCCCACTAGGCGGCCAAGACTATGGCTACACCTTC. It is translated as CAIAPLGGQDYGYTF.